The 19 T cell receptor beta chains reported below all come from one sample, sequenced in a study of cytomegalovirus exposure and HLA in healthy donors. The PCR made use of 60 Vbeta and 13 Jbeta primers. Here immunoSEQ multiplex PCR was the method, and the copy in TCRdb shows in-frame clones only, minus some. The sample shows some 180,000 clones, around 77% of them seen only once. The sequencing sample was made of PBMCs. Receptors originate from a woman in her twenties or thirties in good health and CMV-seronegative.

The chain recombines TRBV9 with TRBJ2-1, with D possibly TRBD2 on 5 matching bases. Trimming took 3 bases from V and 7 from J, leaving 8 bases between them. The CDR3 sequence is 12 residues long. Germline loops: CDR1 SGDLS, CDR2 YYNGEE. CDR3 residues: CASSARENEQFF. In DNA, the CDR3 is TGTGCCAGCAGCGCGAGGGAAAATGAGCAGTTCTTC.

The V and J genes are TRBV5-4 and TRBJ2-7, with D possibly TRBD1 on 6 matching bases. Germline V gives CDR1 SGHNT, CDR2 YYREEE (reference sequence). Trimming shortened V by 0 bases and J by 3 bases, and 10 bases separated the two germline ends. The CDR3 totals 14 residues. CDR3 region: CASSLGQGSYEQYF. The CDR3 nucleotides read TGTGCCAGCAGCTTGGGTCAGGGGAGCTACGAGCAGTACTTC.

In its sample, this clone was seen a few times. The rearrangement uses TRBV5-8 and TRBJ2-2; TRBD2 agrees at 10 bases. The CDR3 is 15 residues long. Unmatched junction bases numbered 3, after V lost 4 bases and J lost 3 bases. CDR1 and CDR2 (germline): SGHTS, YDEGEE. CDR3 in DNA: TGTGCCAGCAGCGGACTAGCGGATTACACCGGGGAGCTGTTTTTT. It is translated as CASSGLADYTGELFF.

The chain is built from TRBV10-2 and TRBJ2-5, with 7 positions matching TRBD2. The J call may be wrong; the DNA end is better matched by TRBJ2-7. CDR3 length: 14 amino acids. The germline CDR1 and CDR2 sequences are WSHSY and SAAADI. For the CDR3, the DNA is TGCGCCAGCAGGGGGGGGTTAGGATCCTACGAGCAGTACTTC. It translates to CASRGGLGSYEQYF.

On this clone: Other DNA sequences in this specimen translate into the identical CDR3. The gene calls are TRBV5-4 and TRBJ1-4; 7 positions agree with TRBD1. The germline CDR1 and CDR2 sequences are SGHNT and YYREEE (reference sequence). J gave up 7 bases and V 0 bases, and 3 bases lay outside the gene matches. This CDR3 is 14 amino acids long. CDR3 DNA: TGTGCCAGCAGCTTGGAGCAGGGGGGTGAAAAACTGTTTTTT. Translating gives CASSLEQGGEKLFF.

This rearrangement joins TRBV12-5 to TRBJ2-7; D gene uncertain. Trimming removed 4 bases at V and 3 bases at J, with 4 bases between. Germline-derived CDR1 and CDR2 are LGHNT and FRNRAP. The CDR3 is 11 residues long. The CDR3 bases are TGTGCTAGTGGTTACAACTACGAGCAGTACTTC. Amino acid sequence: CASGYNYEQYF.

This chain joins TRBV6-5 and TRBJ1-4, with TRBD1 as a possible D gene (5 bases). V lost 5 bases and J lost 5, with 12 bases in between. In germline, CDR1 is MNHEY, CDR2 SVGAGI. This CDR3 has 14 amino acids. The CDR3: CASSLGGDNEKLFF. CDR3 nucleotides: TGTGCCAGCAGTCTCGGGGGGGACAATGAAAAACTGTTTTTT.

This chain joins TRBV6-5 and TRBJ2-7, with TRBD2 matching 8 bases. V lost 4 bases, J lost 2 bases, and 1 base stayed unmatched. The CDR3 has 13 amino acids. Germline CDR1 and CDR2: MNHEY and SVGAGI. Here the CDR3 reads CASSFGRAYEQYF. CDR3 bases: TGTGCCAGCAGTTTCGGGAGGGCCTACGAGCAGTACTTC.

This clone was seen a single time. The V call is TRBV6-6, the J call TRBJ2-7, with a weak D call TRBD1 (6 bases). The V end lost 5 bases, the J end lost 5 bases, and 13 bases lay between the germline ends. Germline V gene sequence: CDR1 MNHNY, CDR2 SVGAGI (reference sequence). The CDR3 runs 13 residues. The CDR3 here is CASSINEGDEQYF. The CDR3, as DNA: TGTGCCAGCAGTATTAATGAGGGGGACGAGCAGTACTTC.

This chain connects TRBV28 to TRBJ1-3, with 8 bases fitting TRBD1. This CDR3 spans 16 amino acids. After removal of 6 bases from V and 2 bases from J, the junction contained 9 bases not matched to a gene. Germline V gene data show CDR1 as MDHEN and CDR2 as SYDVKM. In nucleotides, the CDR3 is TGTGCCAGCAGCCCTCGCTGGACAGGGACTGGAAACACCATATATTTT. Residues: CASSPRWTGTGNTIYF.

The rearrangement links TRBV29-1 to TRBJ1-1; 8 bases agree with TRBD1. The CDR3 covers 16 residues. The germline V gene encodes CDR1 SQVTM and CDR2 ANQGSEA. Germline trimming cut 7 bases from V and 4 bases from J; bases unmatched to any gene: 17. CDR3 in DNA: TGCAGCGCCGTACCTTTCGGGCAGGGGGCCGTCACTGAAGCTTTCTTT. Translation gives CSAVPFGQGAVTEAFF.

This chain links TRBV7-9 with TRBJ2-5, with 12 bases aligning to TRBD2. V shed 5 bases, J shed 1 base, and the junction held 5 bases outside the gene matches. The CDR3 totals 16 residues. Germline CDR1 and CDR2: SEHNR and FQNEAQ (reference sequence). The CDR3 region has the DNA TGTGCCAGCAGCACTCGACTAGCGGGAGCCCAAGAGACCCAGTACTTC. Translation gives CASSTRLAGAQETQYF. The full variable domain, with the rest looked up from reference TRBV7-9 and TRBJ2-5, is DTGVSQNPRHKITKRGQNVTFRCDPISEHNRLYWYRQTLGQGPEFLTYFQNEAQLEKSRLLSDRFSAERPKGSFSTLEIQRTEQGDSAMYLCASSTRLAGAQETQYFGPGTRLLVL.

A note on this clone: The junction does not match germline at one end; this may be a read error. The rearrangement joins TRBV9 to TRBJ1-2, with TRBD1 identical over 7 bases. The CDR3 spans 14 residues. Germline V CDR1 and CDR2: SGDLS, YYNGEE. CDR3 bases: TGTGCCAGCAGCCGAGGTCAGGGGGTTGGGGGCTACCCCTTC. Translating gives CASSRGQGVGGYPF.

About this clone: Other DNA sequences within the sample encode an identical CDR3. The chain is built from TRBV2 and TRBJ1-1, with TRBD1 matching 7 bases. With 5 bases clipped from V and 4 bases from J, the junction kept 4 bases outside the gene matches. The CDR3 contains 13 residues. Germline CDR1 and CDR2: SNHLY and FYNNEI. CDR3 in DNA: TGTGCCAGCAGTCTAGACAGGGCCACTGAAGCTTTCTTT. Protein: CASSLDRATEAFF.

This clone was seen a single time. The J gene is TRBJ2-1, the V gene TRBV2, with TRBD2 matching over 7 bases. Germline loops: CDR1 SNHLY, CDR2 FYNNEI. The CDR3 consists of 14 residues. V was clipped by 7 bases and J by 9 bases; unmatched bases: 12. CDR3 coding DNA: TGTGCCAGCACCCCTCACAGCGGGGTACTTGAGCAGTTCTTC. It is translated as CASTPHSGVLEQFF.

This clone has only a few counts. The gene calls are TRBV5-1 and TRBJ2-1, with TRBD2 as a possible D gene (5 bases). The CDR3 runs to 17 residues. The V end was cut by 0 bases, the J end by 4 bases, with 17 bases between. Germline V gene lookup returns CDR1 SGHRS and CDR2 YFSETQ. The CDR3 bases are TGCGCCAGCAGCTTGGCCTCGCCGGGAATCGGGTACAATGAGCAGTTCTTC. Its protein product is CASSLASPGIGYNEQFF. The full variable domain, with the rest looked up from reference TRBV5-1 and TRBJ2-1, is KAGVTQTPRYLIKTRGQQVTLSCSPISGHRSVSWYQQTPGQGLQFLFEYFSETQRNKGNFPGRFSGRQFSNSRSEMNVSTLELGDSALYLCASSLASPGIGYNEQFFGPGTRLTVL.

The chain has TRBV10-2 and TRBJ2-2, with D possibly being TRBD1 (5 bases). Germline assignment: CDR1 WSHSY and CDR2 SAAADI. The CDR3 is 15 amino acids. Trimming removed 2 bases at V and 0 bases at J, with 7 bases between. The CDR3 sequence: CASSENRPNTGELFF. Here the CDR3 DNA reads TGCGCCAGCAGTGAGAACAGGCCGAACACCGGGGAGCTGTTTTTT.

V usage is TRBV5-1 and J usage is TRBJ2-1, with D perhaps matching TRBD1 (6 bases). Trimming pared 2 bases from V and 0 bases from J, leaving 9 bases between. The CDR3 sequence is 15 residues long. In germline, CDR1 is SGHRS, CDR2 YFSETQ. CDR3: CASSFRDNSYNEQFF. The DNA for the CDR3 is TGCGCCAGCAGCTTCAGGGACAACTCCTACAATGAGCAGTTCTTC.

The chain employs TRBV18 and TRBJ2-4; D may be TRBD1 (7 bases). Germline assignment: CDR1 KGHSH and CDR2 LQKENI. V lost 0 bases and J 8 bases, leaving 14 bases between the germline ends. This CDR3 is built from 15 residues. CDR3 sequence reads: CASSPPSQGGDIQYF. Here the CDR3 DNA reads TGTGCCAGCTCACCACCCTCTCAGGGGGGAGACATTCAGTACTTC.